This T cell receptor beta chain comes out of a study of T cells after yellow fever vaccination. Whole-study results and caveats: CD4 and CD8 compartments shared a small share of clonotypes.

Via MiXCR, TCRdb re-called the 5' RACE reads, giving one row per CDR3 protein. The data contain 100,000 to 150,000 distinct CDR3 sequences, about 8.8% of them singletons. A note on this clonotype: Its cognate antigen is unknown.

The TCR was taken from a man between 18 and 29 years old who received the YFV17D yellow fever vaccine. This specimen consisted of CD8+ T cells sorted from PBMCs, obtained on the day of the yellow fever booster vaccination.

CDR3 protein: CASSLKGPGQGITDTQYF. CDR3 in DNA: TGTGCCAGCAGCTTAAAAGGCCCGGGCCAGGGAATCACAGATACGCAGTATTTT. J is TRBJ2-3 and V is TRBV7-9; possibly TRBD1 for D (5 bases). Deletions cut 2 bases from V and 2 bases from J, with 20 bases between. CDR1 SEHNR and CDR2 FQNEAQ come from the germline V gene (reference sequence). The CDR3 runs 18 residues.